The sequence of this T cell receptor beta chain was determined in a study of response to subunit inactivated influenza vaccine. Study outcomes and limitations: The authors proposed limited new T cell recruitment per seasonal influenza vaccination.

This CDR3 region has 17 residues. V shed 2 bases and J 1 base; nucleotides not matched to a gene: 7. Germline values: CDR1 MNHEY, CDR2 SVGAGI. Comment on this clonotype: No antigen is known for it.

In TCRdb, the RT-PCR reads were re-called with MiXCR into one record per CDR3 protein. There are roughly 500,000 distinct CDR3 sequences in the sample; around 25% occur only once, and under 2.5% lies in the top ten. The sequence derives from a man aged 50 to 59 who received an inactivated influenza vaccine. V gene TRBV6-5 combines with J gene TRBJ2-3; 9 bases align to TRBD1. Sample: CD4+ T cells sorted from PBMCs, taken 4 to 6 days after vaccination. The DNA of the CDR3 is TGTGCCAGCAGTTACGGGACAGGGAGTCGCGGCACAGATACGCAGTATTTT. Protein sequence: CASSYGTGSRGTDTQYF.